These T cell receptor beta chains were read from a single sample in a study of T-cell reconstitution after alpha-beta-depleted transplantation in children. TCRdb re-derived calls from the PCR reads in MiXCR, one entry per CDR3 protein. The sample has about 500,000 distinct CDR3 sequences, 11% seen once. The specimen was PBMCs, mostly from graft donor cells, collected 180 days after TCRalphabeta/CD19-depleted stem cell transplant. The receptors come from a female patient between 2 and 15 years old who had a stem cell transplant for aplastic anemia, so the T cells may come from the graft donor. Each CDR3 is given with its conserved first and last residue. Fields, in order: J gene, V gene, clone size, D gene, CDR3 DNA, CDR3 protein. The D gene is left open where the match is weak. The listing skips clone size in some rows; elsewhere it reads once, few, many or a size class.

J: TRBJ1-6
V: TRBV27
size: -
D: -
DNA: TGTGCCAGCACCCCGAGGGACCTAAGATCACCCCTCCACTTT
CDR3: CASTPRDLRSPLHF

J: TRBJ2-7
V: TRBV29-1
size: -
D: -
DNA: TGCAGCGTTGATGGGGACCTGGCCTACGAGCAGTACTTC
CDR3: CSVDGDLAYEQYF

J: TRBJ2-1
V: TRBV7-2
size: many
D: TRBD1
DNA: TGTGCCAGCAGAGGACAGGGCTCCTACAATGAGCAGTTCTTC
CDR3: CASRGQGSYNEQFF

J: TRBJ2-3
V: TRBV5-1
size: many
D: -
DNA: TGCGCCAGCAGCTTGGTCCCTGGACAGACCCCTAGCACAGATACGCAGTATTTT
CDR3: CASSLVPGQTPSTDTQYF

J: TRBJ2-3
V: TRBV3-1
size: few
D: -
DNA: TGTGCCAGCAGCCAAGAAGTGGTCCACCCGAGCACAGATACGCAGTATTTT
CDR3: CASSQEVVHPSTDTQYF

J: TRBJ2-3
V: TRBV6-2/TRBV6-3
size: -
D: TRBD2
DNA: TGTGCCAGCAGTTACCGTCCGACTAGCGGGTGGACAGATACGCAGTATTTT
CDR3: CASSYRPTSGWTDTQYF

J: TRBJ1-5
V: TRBV4-2
size: -
D: -
DNA: TGTGCCAGCAGCTTCCAGGGTCAGCCCCAGCATTTT
CDR3: CASSFQGQPQHF

J: TRBJ2-5
V: TRBV7-8
size: -
D: TRBD1
DNA: TGTGCCAGCAGCCTACGACAGGGCGCGATGCAAGAGACCCAGTACTTC
CDR3: CASSLRQGAMQETQYF

J: TRBJ2-2
V: TRBV29-1
size: -
D: TRBD2
DNA: TGCAGCGCGCGGACTAGCGGGAGGGGAAACACCGGGGAGCTGTTTTTT
CDR3: CSARTSGRGNTGELFF

J: TRBJ2-1
V: TRBV24-1
size: few
D: -
DNA: TGTGCCACCAGTGACCTGGGACTTCCCCCAAGGAATGAGCAGTTCTTC
CDR3: CATSDLGLPPRNEQFF

J: TRBJ2-7
V: TRBV4-3
size: few
D: TRBD2
DNA: TGCGCCAGCAGCCATGACAAGGGAGGGAGACAAATCTACGAGCAGTACTTC
CDR3: CASSHDKGGRQIYEQYF

J: TRBJ2-3
V: TRBV7-2
size: few
D: -
DNA: TGTGCCAGCAGACTATCGGTAGGGGATACGCAGTATTTT
CDR3: CASRLSVGDTQYF

J: TRBJ2-4
V: TRBV7-9
size: -
D: -
DNA: TGTGCCAGCAGCTCGCAGGCGGACATTCAGTACTTC
CDR3: CASSSQADIQYF

J: TRBJ2-1
V: TRBV5-1
size: few
D: -
DNA: TGCGCCAGCAGCTTAGGGCGGGTAAACAATGAGCAGTTCTTC
CDR3: CASSLGRVNNEQFF

J: TRBJ2-4
V: TRBV6-2/TRBV6-3
size: -
D: TRBD2
DNA: TGTGCCAGCAGTTACGGCGGGAGGGCCAAAAACATTCAGTACTTC
CDR3: CASSYGGRAKNIQYF

J: TRBJ2-3
V: TRBV28
size: -
D: -
DNA: TGTGCCAGCAGTTCACCACCGTCAGATACGCAGTATTTT
CDR3: CASSSPPSDTQYF

J: TRBJ1-3
V: TRBV9
size: -
D: TRBD1
DNA: TGTGCCAGCAGCGCCCGAACAGGGGCGGATGGAAACACCATATATTTT
CDR3: CASSARTGADGNTIYF

J: TRBJ2-1
V: TRBV11-3
size: few
D: -
DNA: TGTGCCAGCAGCAAAAATCGGGGGGCGAACAATGAGCAGTTCTTC
CDR3: CASSKNRGANNEQFF

J: TRBJ2-1
V: TRBV4-2
size: many
D: -
DNA: TGTGCCAGCAGCCAAGACCCAGGCTCCTACAATGAGCAGTTCTTC
CDR3: CASSQDPGSYNEQFF

J: TRBJ1-4
V: TRBV12-3/TRBV12-4
size: -
D: -
DNA: TGTGCCAGCAGCCACCATGCAACTAATGAAAAACTGTTTTTT
CDR3: CASSHHATNEKLFF

J: TRBJ2-2
V: TRBV12-3/TRBV12-4
size: few
D: -
DNA: TGTGCCAGCAGTTTGGTTGGGCAGGGGATCCTTAAAGGGGAGCTGTTTTTT
CDR3: CASSLVGQGILKGELFF

J: TRBJ1-1
V: TRBV12-3/TRBV12-4
size: few
D: -
DNA: TGTGCCAGCAGCCTCCACGGGGCCCAAGCTTTCTTT
CDR3: CASSLHGAQAFF

J: TRBJ1-5
V: TRBV20-1
size: -
D: -
DNA: TGCAGTGCTAGCAGGCAGGCGGCTAGCAATCAGCCCCAGCATTTT
CDR3: CSASRQAASNQPQHF

J: TRBJ2-4
V: TRBV5-1
size: many
D: -
DNA: TGCGCCAGCAGCTTGGAGGCAGGGCGAAGCAAAAACATTCAGTACTTC
CDR3: CASSLEAGRSKNIQYF

J: TRBJ1-4
V: TRBV11-1
size: -
D: TRBD1
DNA: TGTGCCAGCAGCTTAGGTGCGCAGGGGGGAACAACTAATGAAAAACTGTTTTTT
CDR3: CASSLGAQGGTTNEKLFF

J: TRBJ1-1
V: TRBV11-2
size: -
D: -
DNA: TGTGCCAGCAGCTCCCGCGTAGACACTGAAGCTTTCTTT
CDR3: CASSSRVDTEAFF

J: TRBJ1-6
V: TRBV12-3/TRBV12-4
size: -
D: -
DNA: TGTGCCAGCAGTTTGAGGGGCAGAGGAGAATCACCCCTCCACTTT
CDR3: CASSLRGRGESPLHF

J: TRBJ1-2
V: TRBV6-1
size: -
D: TRBD1
DNA: TGTGCCAGCAGTCGACAGGGGAACGGTGGCTACACCTTC
CDR3: CASSRQGNGGYTF

J: TRBJ1-3
V: TRBV7-3
size: few
D: TRBD1
DNA: TGTGCCAGCAGCGGAGAGCTAGGACAGGGAGGTGGAAACACCATATATTTT
CDR3: CASSGELGQGGGNTIYF

J: TRBJ1-2
V: TRBV14
size: few
D: -
DNA: TGTGCCAGCAGCATTACGCCGAGGAGTATTGGCTACACCTTC
CDR3: CASSITPRSIGYTF

J: TRBJ2-3
V: TRBV7-2
size: many
D: -
DNA: TGTGCCAGCAGCCACCTCGCGCAGTGGAGCACAGATACGCAGTATTTT
CDR3: CASSHLAQWSTDTQYF

J: TRBJ1-5
V: TRBV7-2
size: -
D: -
DNA: TGTGCCAGCAGCTCCAGGGCCTATAGCAATCAGCCCCAGCATTTT
CDR3: CASSSRAYSNQPQHF

J: TRBJ1-2
V: TRBV7-2
size: few
D: -
DNA: TGTGCCAGCAGCTTGGGACCGACTGGCTATGGCTACACCTTC
CDR3: CASSLGPTGYGYTF

J: TRBJ2-7
V: TRBV20-1
size: -
D: -
DNA: TGCAGTGCCAATAGACAAAAAGACTACGAGCAGTACTTC
CDR3: CSANRQKDYEQYF

J: TRBJ2-2
V: TRBV30
size: few
D: TRBD1
DNA: TGTGCCGGGGGACAGGGGGCCGGGGAGCTGTTTTTT
CDR3: CAGGQGAGELFF

J: TRBJ1-2
V: TRBV4-2
size: -
D: -
DNA: TGTGCCAGCAGCCAAGACAGAGTATGGAGGGGTGGCTACACCTTC
CDR3: CASSQDRVWRGGYTF

J: TRBJ2-2
V: TRBV14
size: -
D: TRBD1
DNA: TGTGCCAGCAGCCTCCAGGACAGGCCGTACACCGGGGAGCTGTTTTTT
CDR3: CASSLQDRPYTGELFF

J: TRBJ2-7
V: TRBV7-3
size: few
D: -
DNA: TGTGCCAGCAGCTTCAAGGGCCACCCCTCCTACGAGCAGTACTTC
CDR3: CASSFKGHPSYEQYF

J: TRBJ2-2
V: TRBV12-3/TRBV12-4
size: -
D: -
DNA: TGTGCCGGCAGTTATAGACCGAACACCGGGGAGCTGTTTTTT
CDR3: CAGSYRPNTGELFF

J: TRBJ2-1
V: TRBV12-3/TRBV12-4
size: many
D: TRBD2
DNA: TGTGCCAGCAGTCGGGTACTAGCGGAGCACAATGAGCAGTTCTTC
CDR3: CASSRVLAEHNEQFF

J: TRBJ2-1
V: TRBV20-1
size: few
D: TRBD1
DNA: TGCAGTGCTTATTCTGACAGGGGGCAGGGGGATGAGCAGTTCTTC
CDR3: CSAYSDRGQGDEQFF

J: TRBJ1-2
V: TRBV2
size: few
D: -
DNA: TGTGCCAGCAGGCTGGACAGAAACTATGGCTACACCTTC
CDR3: CASRLDRNYGYTF

J: TRBJ2-7
V: TRBV5-1
size: few
D: -
DNA: TGCGCCAGCAGCTTTAGCTCGCGGCAGGGTGGCTCCTACGAGCAGTACTTC
CDR3: CASSFSSRQGGSYEQYF

J: TRBJ1-1
V: TRBV9
size: many
D: -
DNA: TGTGCCAGCAGCGTAGACAGTACCATGAACACTGAAGCTTTCTTT
CDR3: CASSVDSTMNTEAFF

J: TRBJ2-7
V: TRBV4-3
size: -
D: -
DNA: TGCGCCAGCAGCCAAGCCAGCGTAGGGGAGATCGACAGCGGATCCTACGAGCAGTACTTC
CDR3: CASSQASVGEIDSGSYEQYF

J: TRBJ1-6
V: TRBV2
size: -
D: -
DNA: TGTGCCGCAGAAGACATCCAGTATAATTCACCCCTCCACTTT
CDR3: CAAEDIQYNSPLHF

J: TRBJ1-2
V: TRBV6-5
size: few
D: -
DNA: TGTGCCAGCAGTTACGACGGACACCTGGACGGGGGTGGCTACACCTTC
CDR3: CASSYDGHLDGGGYTF

J: TRBJ2-1
V: TRBV9
size: many
D: TRBD1
DNA: TGTGCCAGCAGTAACCGCCGGGACAGGAGTTACAATGAGCAGTTCTTC
CDR3: CASSNRRDRSYNEQFF

J: TRBJ2-1
V: TRBV6-1
size: few
D: -
DNA: TGTGCCAGCACTGGGATCCCCTCCTACAATGAGCAGTTCTTC
CDR3: CASTGIPSYNEQFF

J: TRBJ2-7
V: TRBV7-2
size: few
D: -
DNA: TGTGCCAGCAGCTTATTAGCGTTGGGGGAGCAGTACTTC
CDR3: CASSLLALGEQYF

J: TRBJ2-1
V: TRBV10-3
size: many
D: -
DNA: TGTGCCATCAGTGATGCTCTGGTGCCTACGGGTGGGGGATTCTTC
CDR3: CAISDALVPTGGGFF

J: TRBJ1-1
V: TRBV7-2
size: -
D: TRBD1
DNA: TGTGCCAGCAGCTCCTCCAGGGGGGGGAACACTGAAGCTTTCTTT
CDR3: CASSSSRGGNTEAFF

J: TRBJ2-1
V: TRBV20-1
size: few
D: TRBD2
DNA: TGCAGTGCTAAGCATGCTGGGACTAGCGGTTACAATGAGCAGTTCTTC
CDR3: CSAKHAGTSGYNEQFF

J: TRBJ1-1
V: TRBV29-1
size: few
D: -
DNA: TGCAGCGTTGAGGCTTCCAGGGTGGGAGGCACTGAAGCTTTCTTT
CDR3: CSVEASRVGGTEAFF